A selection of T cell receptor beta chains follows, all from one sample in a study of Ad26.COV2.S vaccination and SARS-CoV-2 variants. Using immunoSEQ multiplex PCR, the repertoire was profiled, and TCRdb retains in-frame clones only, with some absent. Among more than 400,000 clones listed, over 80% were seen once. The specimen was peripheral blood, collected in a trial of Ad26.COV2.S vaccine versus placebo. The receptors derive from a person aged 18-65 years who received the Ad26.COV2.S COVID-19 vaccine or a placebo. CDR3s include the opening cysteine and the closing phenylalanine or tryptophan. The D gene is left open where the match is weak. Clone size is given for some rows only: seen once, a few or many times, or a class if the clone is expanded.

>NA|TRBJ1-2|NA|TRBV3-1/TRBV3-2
TGTGCCAGCAGCCAACGGCCGGCCGGCTACACCTTC
CASSQRPAGYTF
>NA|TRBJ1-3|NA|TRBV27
TGTGCCAGCAGTTTAACAGGTCTGGCTGGAAACACCATATATTTT
CASSLTGLAGNTIYF
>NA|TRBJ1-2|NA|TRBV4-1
TGCGCCAGCAGCCATCCCAGGGCCCTATTGGGAGGCTACACCTTC
CASSHPRALLGGYTF
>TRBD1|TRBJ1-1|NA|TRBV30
TGTGCCTGGAGTTACCGGGACAGGGGGCGGTCGAACACTGAAGCTTTCTTT
CAWSYRDRGRSNTEAFF
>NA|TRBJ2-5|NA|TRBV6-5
TGTGCCAGCAGTAACCGACAGACGCAAGAGACCCAGTACTTC
CASSNRQTQETQYF
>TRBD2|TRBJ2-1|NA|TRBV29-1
TGCAGCGTGACCTTCACTAGCGGGGGGAGCGATGAGCAGTTCTTC
CSVTFTSGGSDEQFF
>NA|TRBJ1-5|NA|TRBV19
TGTGCCAGTAGTTCAGCCCTCAATCAGCCCCAGCATTTT
CASSSALNQPQHF
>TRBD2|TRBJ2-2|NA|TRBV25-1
TGTGCCAGCAGTGAATGGACCGGGGGGGCGACCGGGGAGCTGTTTTTT
CASSEWTGGATGELFF
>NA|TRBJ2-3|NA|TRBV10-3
TGTGCCATCAGCCAACAAGGACGGAGTACAGATACGCAGTATTTT
CAISQQGRSTDTQYF
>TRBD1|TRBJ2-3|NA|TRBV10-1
TGCGCCAGCAGTTCTCGGGACAGGGTGTCAGATACGCAGTATTTT
CASSSRDRVSDTQYF
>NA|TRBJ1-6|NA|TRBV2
TGTGCCAGCAGTCCCATGGGGGGCAGCTTCCAAAATTCACCCCTCCACTTT
CASSPMGGSFQNSPLHF
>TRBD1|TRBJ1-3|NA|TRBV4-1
TGCGCCAGCAGCCGACGGGACAGTCAGGGAAACACCATATATTTT
CASSRRDSQGNTIYF
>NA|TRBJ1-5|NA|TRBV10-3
TGTGCCAGCCGAACACATGGTGACAATCAGCCCCAGCATTTT
CASRTHGDNQPQHF
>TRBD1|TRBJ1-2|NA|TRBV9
TGTGCCAGCAGCGCGTCCCGGGACAGGGGGCTAAAGGACTATGGCTACACCTTC
CASSASRDRGLKDYGYTF
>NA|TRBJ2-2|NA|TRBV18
TGTGCCAGCTCAGCGCGGATTTCTCGGGACACCGGGGAGCTGTTTTTT
CASSARISRDTGELFF
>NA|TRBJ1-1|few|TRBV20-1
TGCAGTGCTAGTTCGTGGGGTTCGAACACTGAAGCTTTCTTT
CSASSWGSNTEAFF
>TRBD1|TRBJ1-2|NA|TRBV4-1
TGCGCCAGCAGCCCGGGACAGGGAAACTATGGCTACACCTTC
CASSPGQGNYGYTF
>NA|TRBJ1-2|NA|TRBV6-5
TGTGCCAGCAGTTACGCAGGGGCGATGGATGGCTACACCTTC
CASSYAGAMDGYTF
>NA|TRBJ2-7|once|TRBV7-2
TGTGCCAGCAGCTTAGAAGGGGGGAGACAGGGATACGAGCAGTACTTC
CASSLEGGRQGYEQYF
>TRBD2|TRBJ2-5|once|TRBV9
TGTGCCAGCAGCGTTGGGGCCCGACTAGCACAAGAGACCCAGTACTTC
CASSVGARLAQETQYF
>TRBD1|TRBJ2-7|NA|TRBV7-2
TGTGCCAGCAGCCAGGGACAGGATCCACTGACGGTCTACGAGCAGTACTTC
CASSQGQDPLTVYEQYF
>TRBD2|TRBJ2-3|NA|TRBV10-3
TGTGCCATCAGCCAAGGACTAGCGACAGATACGCAGTATTTT
CAISQGLATDTQYF
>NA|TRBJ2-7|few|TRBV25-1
TGTGCCAGCAGTGAATTGGGCTCCTACGAGCAGTACTTC
CASSELGSYEQYF